The 13 T cell receptor beta chains reported below all come from one sample, sequenced in a study of tumor-infiltrating lymphocytes in primary liver carcinoma (dated by TCRdb to the late 2010s). Total RNA and DNA were co-extracted without cell sorting from around 20-30 mg of bulk tissue using the AllPrep DNA/RNA mini kit. Sequencing was carried out with an Illumina HiSeq 2500. A constant-region primer and ProtoScript II reverse transcriptase were used to reverse-transcribe TCRbeta-specific cDNA from approximately 550 ng total RNA. TCRbeta libraries were built with three nested multiplex PCR rounds, a slightly modified ARM-PCR procedure. The first two PCR rounds used multiplex TRBV1-TRBV30 forward primers with a Cbeta reverse primer, each for roughly 11 cycles. TCRdb trimmed public reads at Q25 via fastp, called clones via MiXCR and kept in-frame beta chains. Under each unique CDR3 protein, matching rows form one entry showing the most common genes and DNA. In all, the sample holds 85,000 to 100,000 distinct CDR3 sequences, and roughly 70% of those were seen once. The top ten constitute 25% to 35% of the sample.

Sequenced input: tumor-adjacent normal liver tissue. Receptors originate from a man between 35 and 55 years old with primary liver carcinoma and hepatitis B virus infection.

Points on this clonotype: At one of its ends the junction is not consistent with the germline gene, which may arise from a read error. The chain uses TRBV11-2 and TRBJ2-7; D ambiguous. The CDR3 is 12 residues long. In germline, CDR1 is SGHAT, CDR2 FQNNGV. As DNA, the CDR3 is TGTACCAGCAACTTGTTGGGCCACGAGCAGTACTTC. This encodes CTSNLLGHEQYF.

Concerning this clonotype: A much larger clone lies one base from this, so it may be a read error. This rearrangement joins TRBV7-8 to TRBJ1-5; D is possibly TRBD1 (5 bases). This CDR3 spans 15 amino acids. Germline V gene data show CDR1 as SGHVS and CDR2 as FQNEAQ. V was cut by 5 bases and J by 1 base, with 12 bases left in between. In nucleotides, the CDR3 is TGTGCCAGCAGCCCAACGGCAGGGAGCAATCAGCCCCAGCATTTT. Its translation: CASSPTAGSNQPQHF. The complete variable domain, with remaining parts taken from reference TRBV7-8 and TRBJ1-5, reads GAGVSQSPRYKVAKRGQDVALRCDPISGHVSLFWYQQALGQGPEFLTYFQNEAQLDKSGLPSDRFFAERPEGSVSTLKIQRTQQEDSAVYLCASSPTAGSNQPQHFGDGTRLSIL.

As regards this clonotype: One end of the junction does not line up with germline, which may come from a read error. The chain uses TRBV11-2 and TRBJ2-7; D is possibly TRBD1 (6 bases). The CDR3 covers 17 residues. From germline, CDR1 is SGHAT and CDR2 FQNNGV. The DNA for the CDR3 is TGTGCCGGCAGTTTAGTCTTCGGGACACCCAGCTCCTACGAGCAGTACTTC. Encoded protein: CAGSLVFGTPSSYEQYF.

At least ten counts were recorded for this clonotype. This rearrangement joins TRBV4-2 to TRBJ2-4; TRBD1 is a possible D gene (5 bases). The V end lost 0 bases, the J end lost 6 bases, and 21 bases lay between the germline ends. This CDR3 has 18 amino acids. The germline gives CDR1 LGHNA, CDR2 YNFKEQ. The CDR3 here is CASSQEGAGKGIGNIQYF. The CDR3 DNA sequence: TGTGCCAGCAGCCAAGAAGGCGCAGGGAAGGGGATCGGAAACATTCAGTACTTC.

As regards this clonotype: Sequence at one end of the junction differs from germline and may be a read error. This chain joins TRBV5-1 and TRBJ1-1; 12 bases are shared with TRBD1. Germline V gene sequence: CDR1 SGHRS, CDR2 YFSETQ. The CDR3 sequence is 15 residues long. The CDR3 DNA is TGCGCCAGCAGCCTCTCCGGGACAGGGGGCACTGAAGCTTACTTT. Its translation: CASSLSGTGGTEAYF.

The chain carries TRBV5-4 and TRBJ2-1, with 8 bases aligning to TRBD2. V lost 4 bases, J lost 6 bases, and 9 bases stayed unmatched. The CDR3 runs 15 residues. Germline CDR1 SGHNT, CDR2 YYREEE (reference sequence). Here the CDR3 reads CASSPGGSRTNEQFF. DNA of the CDR3: TGTGCCAGCAGCCCGGGGGGGTCTAGGACCAATGAGCAGTTCTTC.

The chain combines TRBV11-2 with TRBJ2-5, with TRBD2 matching over 12 bases. CDR3 length equals 16 residues. V was clipped by 6 bases and J by 5 bases; unmatched bases: 10. Germline CDR1 and CDR2: SGHAT and FQNNGV. As DNA, the CDR3 is TGTGCCAGCAGTACACTAGCGGGAGGCTCGTGGGAGACCCAGTACTTC. Amino acid sequence: CASSTLAGGSWETQYF.

As for this clonotype: One end of the junction is discordant with germline, which a read error may explain. The rearrangement joins TRBV11-2 to TRBJ2-2; maybe TRBD2 (5 bases). Germline V gives CDR1 SGHAT, CDR2 FQNNGV. This CDR3 has 14 amino acids. The CDR3 nucleotides are TGTGCCAGCAACCCAACTAGTAACACCTGGGAGCTGTTTTTT. Protein product: CASNPTSNTWELFF. The whole variable domain, remainder taken from reference TRBV11-2 and TRBJ2-2, is EAGVAQSPRYKIIEKRQSVAFWCNPISGHATLYWYQQILGQGPKLLIQFQNNGVVDDSQLPKDRFSAERLKGVDSTLKIQPAKLEDSAVYLCASNPTSNTWELFFGEGSRLTVL.

This clonotype was recorded only once. J is TRBJ1-6 and V is TRBV28; the match to TRBD1 covers 9 bases. This CDR3 comprises 16 residues. Germline values: CDR1 MDHEN, CDR2 SYDVKM. The ends lost 5 bases at V and 8 bases at J; junction bases unmatched: 10. The CDR3 loop is CASSPPQGQGDSPLHF. For the CDR3, the DNA is TGTGCCAGCAGTCCTCCCCAGGGACAGGGTGATTCACCCCTCCACTTT.

There are many counts of this clonotype. The rearrangement uses TRBV13 and TRBJ2-1; 7 nucleotides line up with TRBD2. CDR1 is PRHDT, CDR2 FYEKMQ, per germline (reference sequence). This CDR3 is built from 17 residues. Germline trimming cut 5 bases from V and 3 bases from J; bases unmatched to any gene: 13. CDR3 sequence: CASSTYSGGFLYNEQFF. The CDR3 bases are TGTGCCAGCAGCACCTATTCGGGAGGCTTCCTCTACAATGAGCAGTTCTTC.

Worth noting for this clonotype: Because it lacks the conserved phenylalanine or tryptophan at the end, this CDR3 is likely a read error. The CDR3 reads CASSLGVSYNEQFL. The CDR3 nucleotides read TGTGCCAGCAGCTTAGGAGTTTCCTACAATGAGCAGTTCCTC. The rearrangement joins TRBV11-2 to TRBJ2-1; D is uncertain. CDR1 is SGHAT, CDR2 FQNNGV, per germline. V shed 1 base and J shed 1 base, with 5 bases lying between them. CDR3 size: 14 residues.

This clonotype was picked up one time. This clone may be a read error of a much larger clone one base away. V gene TRBV28 combines with J gene TRBJ1-2; D is unresolved. This CDR3 has 12 amino acids. The germline V gene encodes CDR1 MDHEN and CDR2 SYDVKM. CDR3 DNA sequence: TGTGCCAGCAGTTTAGTTGGTTATGGCTGCACCTTC. This translates into CASSLVGYGCTF.

This clonotype appeared a few times. The chain uses TRBV6-6 and TRBJ2-5, with a weak D call TRBD1 (6 bases). The CDR3 length is 13 residues. With 11 bases removed from V and 5 bases from J, the gap between germline ends came to 18 bases. Germline V CDR1 and CDR2: MNHNY, SVGAGI (reference sequence). In DNA form, the CDR3 reads TGTGCCTCCCAACGGGACAAGGTGGAGACCCAGTACTTC. As protein: CASQRDKVETQYF.